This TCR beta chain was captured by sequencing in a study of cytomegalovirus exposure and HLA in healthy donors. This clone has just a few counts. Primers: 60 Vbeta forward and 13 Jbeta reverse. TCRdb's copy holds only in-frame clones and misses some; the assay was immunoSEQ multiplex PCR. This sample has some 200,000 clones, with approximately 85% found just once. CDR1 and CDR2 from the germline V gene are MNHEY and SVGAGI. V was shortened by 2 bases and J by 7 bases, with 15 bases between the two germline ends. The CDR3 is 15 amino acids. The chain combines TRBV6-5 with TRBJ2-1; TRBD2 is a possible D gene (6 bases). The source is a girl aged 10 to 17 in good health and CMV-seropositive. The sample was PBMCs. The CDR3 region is CASSYEGLGGNEQFF. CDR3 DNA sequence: TGTGCCAGCAGTTACGAGGGACTGGGGGGTAATGAGCAGTTCTTC.